The rows below give T cell receptor beta chains drawn from one sample of a study of Ad26.COV2.S vaccination and SARS-CoV-2 variants. Assay used: immunoSEQ multiplex PCR; TCRdb lists only in-frame clones, some missing. The sample includes approximately 340,000 clones, approximately 85% of them seen just once. The input for sequencing was peripheral blood, taken in a trial of Ad26.COV2.S vaccine versus placebo. The receptors were gathered from a person between 18 and 59 years old who received the Ad26.COV2.S COVID-19 vaccine or a placebo. Each CDR3 is given with its conserved first and last residue. A D gene is named only where the DNA matches it firmly. Only some rows state a clone size, as once, few, many or a class for expanded clones.

V gene: TRBV19; D gene: NA; J gene: TRBJ2-2; clone size: NA; CDR3 protein: CASSIRQGFGGELFF; CDR3 DNA: TGTGCCAGTAGTATACGGCAGGGTTTTGGCGGGGAGCTGTTTTTT
V gene: TRBV7-6; D gene: NA; J gene: TRBJ2-7; clone size: NA; CDR3 protein: CASSPLSGEPSYEQYF; CDR3 DNA: TGTGCCAGCAGCCCCCTATCGGGGGAGCCGTCCTACGAGCAGTACTTC
V gene: TRBV28; D gene: TRBD1; J gene: TRBJ1-2; clone size: NA; CDR3 protein: CASRSTGGNYGYTF; CDR3 DNA: TGTGCCAGCAGATCCACAGGGGGTAACTATGGCTACACCTTC
V gene: TRBV10-1; D gene: NA; J gene: TRBJ2-1; clone size: NA; CDR3 protein: CASSVARVNEQFF; CDR3 DNA: TGCGCCAGCAGTGTGGCCAGGGTCAATGAGCAGTTCTTC
V gene: TRBV10-1; D gene: TRBD2; J gene: TRBJ2-7; clone size: NA; CDR3 protein: CASSSSGRADEQYF; CDR3 DNA: TGCGCCAGCAGCTCGAGCGGGAGGGCCGACGAGCAGTACTTC
V gene: TRBV29-1; D gene: NA; J gene: TRBJ1-2; clone size: NA; CDR3 protein: CSVEIAGLRNYGYTF; CDR3 DNA: TGCAGCGTTGAAATAGCAGGGCTCAGGAACTATGGCTACACCTTC
V gene: TRBV6-2/TRBV6-3; D gene: NA; J gene: TRBJ2-7; clone size: NA; CDR3 protein: CASSQTRASDTPEEQYF; CDR3 DNA: TGTGCCAGCAGCCAAACCCGGGCCTCCGACACCCCTGAAGAGCAGTACTTC
V gene: TRBV5-6; D gene: NA; J gene: TRBJ2-5; clone size: NA; CDR3 protein: CASSLKETQYF; CDR3 DNA: TGTGCCAGCAGCCTTAAAGAGACCCAGTACTTC
V gene: TRBV4-1; D gene: NA; J gene: TRBJ2-1; clone size: NA; CDR3 protein: CASSQDERALNNEQFF; CDR3 DNA: TGCGCCAGCAGCCAAGATGAGAGAGCACTTAACAATGAGCAGTTCTTC
V gene: TRBV18; D gene: NA; J gene: TRBJ2-1; clone size: once; CDR3 protein: CASSPPSGQGATYNEQFF; CDR3 DNA: TGTGCCAGCTCACCACCTTCTGGGCAGGGAGCGACCTACAATGAGCAGTTCTTC
V gene: TRBV2; D gene: TRBD1; J gene: TRBJ1-2; clone size: NA; CDR3 protein: CASNPDRANGYTF; CDR3 DNA: TGTGCCAGCAATCCGGACAGGGCGAATGGCTACACCTTC
V gene: TRBV7-9; D gene: TRBD2; J gene: TRBJ2-3; clone size: NA; CDR3 protein: CASSMGLADTDTQYF; CDR3 DNA: TGTGCCAGCAGCATGGGACTAGCGGACACAGATACGCAGTATTTT
V gene: TRBV5-1; D gene: NA; J gene: TRBJ2-7; clone size: few; CDR3 protein: CASSPGDRISYEQYF; CDR3 DNA: TGCGCCAGCAGCCCCGGGGACCGAATCTCCTACGAGCAGTACTTC
V gene: TRBV5-4; D gene: NA; J gene: TRBJ2-5; clone size: NA; CDR3 protein: CASRRRAEQETQYF; CDR3 DNA: TGTGCCAGCAGACGGAGGGCTGAGCAAGAGACCCAGTACTTC
V gene: TRBV11-2; D gene: TRBD2; J gene: TRBJ2-1; clone size: NA; CDR3 protein: CASSSRISGNNEQFF; CDR3 DNA: TGTGCCAGCAGCAGTCGGATTAGCGGGAACAATGAGCAGTTCTTC
V gene: TRBV29-1; D gene: NA; J gene: TRBJ2-3; clone size: NA; CDR3 protein: CSVIRASTDTQYF; CDR3 DNA: TGCAGCGTTATCAGGGCCAGCACAGATACGCAGTATTTT
V gene: TRBV6-2/TRBV6-3; D gene: NA; J gene: TRBJ2-7; clone size: NA; CDR3 protein: CASSYTGPYEQYF; CDR3 DNA: TGTGCCAGCAGTTACACGGGGCCCTACGAGCAGTACTTC
V gene: TRBV20-1; D gene: NA; J gene: TRBJ2-2; clone size: NA; CDR3 protein: CSATDTGELFF; CDR3 DNA: TGCAGCGCCACCGACACCGGGGAGCTGTTTTTT
V gene: TRBV5-1; D gene: TRBD2; J gene: TRBJ2-5; clone size: NA; CDR3 protein: CASSSGLAGAGETQYF; CDR3 DNA: TGCGCCAGCAGCTCGGGACTAGCGGGGGCTGGGGAGACCCAGTACTTC
V gene: TRBV5-6; D gene: NA; J gene: TRBJ2-1; clone size: once; CDR3 protein: CASATPIGQGFDNEQFF; CDR3 DNA: TGTGCCAGCGCCACCCCCATCGGGCAGGGGTTCGACAATGAGCAGTTCTTC
V gene: TRBV5-1; D gene: NA; J gene: TRBJ1-1; clone size: few; CDR3 protein: CASSPGPTLEAFF; CDR3 DNA: TGCGCCAGCAGCCCGGGACCGACCCTTGAAGCTTTCTTT
V gene: TRBV6-6; D gene: NA; J gene: TRBJ1-6; clone size: NA; CDR3 protein: CASSRQGSPLHF; CDR3 DNA: TGTGCCAGCAGTCGCCAGGGTTCACCCCTCCACTTT
V gene: TRBV29-1; D gene: TRBD2; J gene: TRBJ2-7; clone size: many; CDR3 protein: CSVAFGRENGEQYF; CDR3 DNA: TGCAGCGTTGCGTTCGGGCGGGAGAACGGCGAGCAGTACTTC
V gene: TRBV5-4; D gene: TRBD1; J gene: TRBJ2-1; clone size: NA; CDR3 protein: CASSTRDRVEQFF; CDR3 DNA: TGTGCCAGCAGCACCCGGGACAGGGTTGAGCAGTTCTTC
V gene: TRBV7-8; D gene: TRBD1; J gene: TRBJ2-1; clone size: NA; CDR3 protein: CASSNRDRVHEQFF; CDR3 DNA: TGTGCCAGCAGCAACCGGGACAGGGTCCATGAGCAGTTCTTC
V gene: TRBV7-2; D gene: NA; J gene: TRBJ2-1; clone size: NA; CDR3 protein: CASSLARGGAVNEQFF; CDR3 DNA: TGTGCCAGCAGCTTAGCGAGGGGGGGGGCCGTTAATGAGCAGTTCTTC
V gene: TRBV5-5; D gene: TRBD2; J gene: TRBJ2-1; clone size: NA; CDR3 protein: CASSLFVGRGAGSYNEQFF; CDR3 DNA: TGTGCCAGCAGCTTGTTTGTTGGGAGGGGTGCGGGCTCCTACAATGAGCAGTTCTTC
V gene: TRBV7-9; D gene: TRBD1; J gene: TRBJ1-3; clone size: few; CDR3 protein: CASSFQGVSGNTIYF; CDR3 DNA: TGTGCCAGCAGCTTTCAGGGGGTCTCTGGAAACACCATATATTTT